Each of the 9 T cell receptor beta chains below was sequenced from the same sample in a study of blood T cell repertoires in COVID-19. Only in-frame clones appear in the TCRdb table, and some are missing; sequencing was by immunoSEQ multiplex PCR. Found here are approximately 160,000 clones, about 81% of them singletons; the top ten hold 11%. Sequencing was carried out using peripheral blood. The origin of the receptors is a man between 60 and 75 years old with active or convalescent COVID-19.

This sequence joins TRBV7-6 and TRBJ1-5, with D possibly TRBD1 on 5 matching bases. This CDR3 is built from 13 residues. Germline V gene data show CDR1 as SGHVS and CDR2 as FNYEAQ. The germline V and J ends were trimmed by 5 bases and 7 bases, with 12 bases remaining between them. CDR3 region: CASSLEGLQPQHF. Written as DNA, the CDR3 is TGTGCCAGCAGCCTAGAGGGGTTGCAGCCCCAGCATTTT.

The V call is TRBV11-3, the J call TRBJ1-3; weak D call: TRBD1 (5 bases). The CDR3 loop spans 13 amino acids. Germline V CDR1 and CDR2: SGHNT, YENEEA. Between the trimmed V and J ends, which lost 5 bases and 4 bases, there was a span of 9 bases. The CDR3 bases are TGTGCCAGCAGCCTGTCAGGGGGAAACACCATATATTTT. This sequence encodes CASSLSGGNTIYF. Full variable domain (rest looked up from reference TRBV11-3 and TRBJ1-3): EAGVVQSPRYKIIEKKQPVAFWCNPISGHNTLYWYLQNLGQGPELLIRYENEEAVDDSQLPKDRFSAERLKGVDSTLKIQPAELGDSAVYLCASSLSGGNTIYFGEGSWLTVV.

This clone has only a few counts. The CDR3 loop is CASSRNAGQETQYF. The CDR3 DNA follows: TGTGCCAGTAGCCGTAATGCAGGACAAGAGACCCAGTACTTC. J is TRBJ2-5 and V is TRBV19; D is ambiguous. Per the germline V gene, CDR1 is LNHDA and CDR2 is SQIVND (reference sequence). The CDR3 runs 14 residues. Deletions cut 6 bases from V and 2 bases from J, with 13 bases between.

The chain recombines TRBV6-4 with TRBJ1-5; D unclear. The CDR3 has 15 residues. Germline V gene lookup returns CDR1 MRHNA and CDR2 SNTAGT. V was cut by 3 bases and J by 2 bases, with 11 bases left in between. CDR3 sequence: CASSERAGRNQPQHF. The CDR3 DNA is TGTGCCAGCAGTGAGAGGGCGGGTCGCAATCAGCCCCAGCATTTT.

In this sample, this clone turned up once. V usage is TRBV24-1 and J usage is TRBJ2-7; maybe TRBD2 (6 bases). This CDR3 contains 21 residues. The V gene lost 0 bases and the J gene lost 2 bases, with 28 bases spanning the gap. Germline-derived CDR1 and CDR2 are KGHDR and SFDVKD. The CDR3: CATSDLASKGYGGTLTYEQYF. CDR3 nucleotide sequence: TGTGCCACCAGTGATTTGGCATCTAAGGGTTATGGAGGGACCTTAACCTACGAGCAGTACTTC.

J is TRBJ1-1 and V is TRBV3-1 (or the pseudogene TRBV3-2), with a tentative D call TRBD1 (5 bases). V lost 0 bases, J lost 0 bases, and 8 bases lay in between. This CDR3 comprises 15 residues. CDR1 is LGHDT and CDR2 is YNNKEL in the germline V gene (reference sequence). CDR3 coding DNA: TGTGCCAGCAGCCAAGACCCAGGGTTGAACACTGAAGCTTTCTTT. Amino acids: CASSQDPGLNTEAFF.

This clone is a singleton in its sample. The chain links TRBV5-8 to TRBJ1-5, with D perhaps matching TRBD1 (6 bases). The CDR3 runs to 15 residues. With 4 bases removed from V and 6 bases from J, the gap between germline ends came to 17 bases. Germline CDR1 reads SGHTS; CDR2 reads YDEGEE. CDR3: CASSLGGGSFQPQHF. Written as DNA, the CDR3 is TGTGCCAGCAGCCTCGGGGGCGGGAGTTTTCAGCCCCAGCATTTT.

This sequence joins TRBV6-5 and TRBJ2-7; 7 bases fit TRBD2. The germline CDR1 and CDR2 sequences are MNHEY and SVGAGI. After removal of 2 bases from V and 3 bases from J, the junction contained 1 base not matched to a gene. The CDR3 is 13 amino acids. CDR3 amino acids: CASSYERGYEQYF. CDR3 bases: TGTGCCAGCAGTTACGAGCGGGGCTACGAGCAGTACTTC.

V is TRBV19 and J is TRBJ2-7; D may be TRBD1 (5 bases). Germline V gives CDR1 LNHDA, CDR2 SQIVND (reference sequence). The CDR3 is 13 residues long. Trimming took 3 bases from V and 3 from J, leaving 9 bases between them. CDR3 coding DNA: TGTGCCAGTAGTATGGGGCAGGACTACGAGCAGTACTTC. It codes for CASSMGQDYEQYF.